The 2 T cell receptor beta chains reported below all come from one sample, sequenced in a study of post-analysis software for immune sequencing data. Findings and limits, study-wide: Roughly 5 TRBV segments occurring more often in patients than controls included TRBV5-6, TRBV5-1 and TRBV20-1.

The antigens of these receptors remain unknown. The library was made from cDNA and included unique molecular identifiers. TCRdb reprocessed the PCR reads via MiXCR and lists one record per CDR3 protein. The sample lists roughly 430,000 distinct CDR3 sequences, approximately 39% occurring once. The sequenced sample was blood. The receptors shown here come from a girl aged 2 to 10 with multiple sclerosis.

This clonotype was seen a single time. The rearrangement uses TRBV4-2 and TRBJ2-5, with 8 bases matching TRBD2. The CDR3 spans 15 residues. Germline-derived CDR1 and CDR2 are LGHNA and YNFKEQ. With 1 base clipped from V and 4 bases from J, the junction kept 5 bases outside the gene matches. Here the CDR3 reads CASSQAAGVGETQYF. The DNA for the CDR3 is TGTGCCAGCAGCCAAGCAGCGGGAGTGGGAGAGACCCAGTACTTC.

This chain joins TRBV7-2 and TRBJ2-5; tentative D call: TRBD2 (5 bases). Trimming removed 4 bases at V and 5 bases at J, with 23 bases between. The CDR3 covers 17 residues. CDR1 SGHTA and CDR2 FQGNSA come from the germline V gene. CDR3 residues: CASSSRQGLIQAETQYF. The CDR3 DNA reads TGTGCCAGCAGCTCGCGGCAAGGACTCATCCAGGCGGAGACCCAGTACTTC. The whole variable domain, filled in from reference TRBV7-2 and TRBJ2-5, reads GAGVSQSPSNKVTEKGKDVELRCDPISGHTALYWYRQSLGQGLEFLIYFQGNSAPDKSGLPSDRFSAERTGGSVSTLTIQRTQQEDSAVYLCASSSRQGLIQAETQYFGPGTRLLVL.